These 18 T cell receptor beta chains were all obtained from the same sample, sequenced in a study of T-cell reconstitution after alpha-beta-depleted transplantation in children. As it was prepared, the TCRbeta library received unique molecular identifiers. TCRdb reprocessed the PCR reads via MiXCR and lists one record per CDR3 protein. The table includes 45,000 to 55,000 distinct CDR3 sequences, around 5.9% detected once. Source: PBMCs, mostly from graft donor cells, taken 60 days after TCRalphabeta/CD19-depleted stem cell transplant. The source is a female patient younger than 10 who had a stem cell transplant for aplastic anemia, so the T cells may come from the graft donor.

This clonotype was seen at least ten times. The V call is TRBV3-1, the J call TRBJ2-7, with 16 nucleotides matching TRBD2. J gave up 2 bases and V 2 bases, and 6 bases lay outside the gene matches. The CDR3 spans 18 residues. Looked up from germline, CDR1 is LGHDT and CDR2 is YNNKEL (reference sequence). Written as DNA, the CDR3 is TGTGCCAGCAGCCAATATCCCGGGACTAGCGGGGGGGCCTACGAGCAGTACTTC. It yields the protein CASSQYPGTSGGAYEQYF.

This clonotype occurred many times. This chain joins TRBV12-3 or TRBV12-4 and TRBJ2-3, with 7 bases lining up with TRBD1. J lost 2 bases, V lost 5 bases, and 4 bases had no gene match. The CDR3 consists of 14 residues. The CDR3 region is CASSPDRYTDTQYF. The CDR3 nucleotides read TGTGCCAGCAGTCCGGACAGGTACACAGATACGCAGTATTTT.

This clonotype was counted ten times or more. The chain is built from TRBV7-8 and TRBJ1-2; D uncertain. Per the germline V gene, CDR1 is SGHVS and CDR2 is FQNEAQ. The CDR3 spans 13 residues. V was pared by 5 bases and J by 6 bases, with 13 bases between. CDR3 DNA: TGTGCCAGCAGCCTCTCCTTGAGGGATGGCTACACCTTC. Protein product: CASSLSLRDGYTF.

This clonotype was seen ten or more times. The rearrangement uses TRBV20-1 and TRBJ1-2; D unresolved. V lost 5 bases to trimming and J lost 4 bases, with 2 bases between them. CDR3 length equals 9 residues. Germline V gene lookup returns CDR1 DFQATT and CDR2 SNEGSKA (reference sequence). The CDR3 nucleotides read TGCAGTGCTTTCTATGGCTACACCTTC. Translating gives CSAFYGYTF.

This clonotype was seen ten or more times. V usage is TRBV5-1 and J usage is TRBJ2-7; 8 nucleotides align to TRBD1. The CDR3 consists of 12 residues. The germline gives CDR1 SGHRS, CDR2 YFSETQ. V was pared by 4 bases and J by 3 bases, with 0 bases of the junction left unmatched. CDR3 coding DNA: TGCGCCAGCAGCGACAGGGGCTACGAGCAGTACTTC. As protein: CASSDRGYEQYF.

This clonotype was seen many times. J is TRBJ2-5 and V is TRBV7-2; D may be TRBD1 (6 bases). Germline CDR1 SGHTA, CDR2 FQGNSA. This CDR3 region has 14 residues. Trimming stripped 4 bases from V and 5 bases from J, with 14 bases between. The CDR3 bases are TGTGCCAGCAGCTCAACAGGGCTGGGGGAGACCCAGTACTTC. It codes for CASSSTGLGETQYF.

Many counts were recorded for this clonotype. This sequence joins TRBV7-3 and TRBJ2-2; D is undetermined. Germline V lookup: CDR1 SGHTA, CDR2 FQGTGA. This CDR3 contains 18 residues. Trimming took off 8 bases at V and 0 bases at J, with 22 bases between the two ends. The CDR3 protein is CASGLLPSGPTNTGELFF. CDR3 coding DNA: TGTGCCAGCGGATTATTACCCAGTGGGCCGACGAACACCGGGGAGCTGTTTTTT.

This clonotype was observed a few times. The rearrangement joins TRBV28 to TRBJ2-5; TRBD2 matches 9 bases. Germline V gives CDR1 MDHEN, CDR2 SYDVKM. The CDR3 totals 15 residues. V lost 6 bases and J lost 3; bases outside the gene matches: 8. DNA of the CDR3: TGTGCCAGCAGCTTCCAGACTAGCGGTAAAGAGACCCAGTACTTC. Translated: CASSFQTSGKETQYF.

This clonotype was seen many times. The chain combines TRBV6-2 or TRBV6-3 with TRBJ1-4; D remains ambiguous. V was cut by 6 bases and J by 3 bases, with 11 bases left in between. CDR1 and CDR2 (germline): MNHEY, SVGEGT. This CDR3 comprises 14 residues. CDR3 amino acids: CASSPGGANEKLFF. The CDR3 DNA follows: TGTGCCAGCAGCCCGGGAGGAGCTAATGAAAAACTGTTTTTT.

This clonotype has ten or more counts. CDR3 residues: CSVSRTSGTGELFF. In nucleotides, the CDR3 is TGCAGCGTTTCGCGGACTAGCGGAACCGGGGAGCTGTTTTTT. The chain uses TRBV29-1 and TRBJ2-2; 10 bases agree with TRBD2. With 5 bases clipped from V and 5 bases from J, the junction kept 5 bases outside the gene matches. The CDR3 extends over 14 amino acids. Germline lookup yields CDR1 SQVTM and CDR2 ANQGSEA.

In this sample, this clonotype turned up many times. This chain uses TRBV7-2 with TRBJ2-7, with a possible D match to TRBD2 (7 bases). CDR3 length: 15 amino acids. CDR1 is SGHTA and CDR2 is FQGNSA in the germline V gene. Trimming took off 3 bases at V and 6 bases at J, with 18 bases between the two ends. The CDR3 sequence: CASSLGGGGGVEQYF. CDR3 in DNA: TGTGCCAGCAGCTTGGGCGGCGGGGGCGGGGTCGAGCAGTACTTC.

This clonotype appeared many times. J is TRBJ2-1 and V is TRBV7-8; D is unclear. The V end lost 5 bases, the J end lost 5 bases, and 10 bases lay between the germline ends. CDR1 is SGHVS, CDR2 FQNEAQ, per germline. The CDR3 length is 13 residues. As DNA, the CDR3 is TGTGCCAGCAGCACCTCGCCAGACAATGAGCAGTTCTTC. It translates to CASSTSPDNEQFF. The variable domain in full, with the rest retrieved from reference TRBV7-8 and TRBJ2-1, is GAGVSQSPRYKVAKRGQDVALRCDPISGHVSLFWYQQALGQGPEFLTYFQNEAQLDKSGLPSDRFFAERPEGSVSTLKIQRTQQEDSAVYLCASSTSPDNEQFFGPGTRLTVL.

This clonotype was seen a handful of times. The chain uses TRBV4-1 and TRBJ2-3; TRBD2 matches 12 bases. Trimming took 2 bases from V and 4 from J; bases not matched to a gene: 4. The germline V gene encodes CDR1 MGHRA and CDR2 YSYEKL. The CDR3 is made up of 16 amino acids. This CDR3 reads CASSQPSGGVSDTQYF. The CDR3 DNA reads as TGCGCCAGCAGCCAACCTAGCGGGGGGGTCTCAGATACGCAGTATTTT.

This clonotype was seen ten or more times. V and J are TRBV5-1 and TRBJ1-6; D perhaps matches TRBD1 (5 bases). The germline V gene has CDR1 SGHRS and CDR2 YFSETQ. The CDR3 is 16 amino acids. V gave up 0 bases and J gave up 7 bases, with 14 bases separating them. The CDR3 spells CASSLGPQGRNSPLHF. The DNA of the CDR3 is TGCGCCAGCAGCTTGGGACCCCAGGGAAGGAATTCACCCCTCCACTTT.

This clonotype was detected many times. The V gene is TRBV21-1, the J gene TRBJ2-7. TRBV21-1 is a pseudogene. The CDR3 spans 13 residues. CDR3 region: CASSSTPSYEQYF. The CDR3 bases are TGTGCCAGCAGCAGCACACCTTCCTACGAGCAGTACTTC.

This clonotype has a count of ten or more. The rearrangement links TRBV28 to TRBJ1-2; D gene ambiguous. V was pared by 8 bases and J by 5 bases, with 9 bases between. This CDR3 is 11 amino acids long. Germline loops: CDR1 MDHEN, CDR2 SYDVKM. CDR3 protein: CASRNWYGYTF. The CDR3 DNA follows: TGTGCCAGCCGGAATTGGTATGGCTACACCTTC.

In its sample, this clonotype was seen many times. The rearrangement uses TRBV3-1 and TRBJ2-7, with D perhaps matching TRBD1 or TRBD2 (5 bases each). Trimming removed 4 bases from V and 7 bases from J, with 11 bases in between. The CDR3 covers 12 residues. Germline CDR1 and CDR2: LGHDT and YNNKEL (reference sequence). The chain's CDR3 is CASSPWGGEQYF. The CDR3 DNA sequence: TGTGCCAGCAGCCCCTGGGGCGGGGAGCAGTACTTC.

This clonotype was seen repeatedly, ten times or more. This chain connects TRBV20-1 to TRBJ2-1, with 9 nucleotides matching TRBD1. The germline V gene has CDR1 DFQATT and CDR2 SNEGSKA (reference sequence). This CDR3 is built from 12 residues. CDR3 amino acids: CRGSQGAGEQFF. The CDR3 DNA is TGCAGGGGGTCACAGGGGGCCGGTGAGCAGTTCTTC.